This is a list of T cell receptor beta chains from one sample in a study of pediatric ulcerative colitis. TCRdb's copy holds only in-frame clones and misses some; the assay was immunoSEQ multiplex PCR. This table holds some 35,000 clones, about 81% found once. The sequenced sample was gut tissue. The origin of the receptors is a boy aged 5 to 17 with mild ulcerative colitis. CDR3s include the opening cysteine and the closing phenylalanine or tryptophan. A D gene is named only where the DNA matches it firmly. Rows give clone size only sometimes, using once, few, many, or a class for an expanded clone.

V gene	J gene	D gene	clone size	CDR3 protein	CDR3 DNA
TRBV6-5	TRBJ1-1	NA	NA	CASSNPRFPGEAFF	TGTGCCAGCAGTAACCCGAGATTTCCAGGCGAAGCTTTCTTT
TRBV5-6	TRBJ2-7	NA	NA	CASSLRGPYEQYF	TGTGCCAGCAGCTTAAGGGGACCGTACGAGCAGTACTTC
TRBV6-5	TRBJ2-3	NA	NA	CASSYFGVGGNTQYF	TGTGCCAGCAGTTACTTTGGTGTCGGAGGAAACACGCAGTATTTT
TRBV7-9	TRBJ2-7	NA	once	CAVYEQYF	TGTGCCGTGTACGAGCAGTACTTC
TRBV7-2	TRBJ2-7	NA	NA	CASSYGRRIRSYEQYF	TGTGCCAGCAGCTACGGCCGTCGGATTCGCTCCTACGAGCAGTACTTC
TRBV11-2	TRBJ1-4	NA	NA	CASSFRPSNEKLFF	TGTGCCAGCAGCTTTCGACCGAGTAATGAAAAACTGTTTTTT
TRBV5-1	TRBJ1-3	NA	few	CASSLPGPGNTIYF	TGCGCCAGCAGCTTGCCGGGCCCTGGAAACACCATATATTTT
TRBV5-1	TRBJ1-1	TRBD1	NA	CASSAGQGATEAFF	TGCGCCAGCAGCGCAGGACAGGGGGCCACTGAAGCTTTCTTT
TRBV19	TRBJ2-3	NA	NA	CASSIAGTDTQYF	TGTGCCAGTAGTATAGCGGGGACAGATACGCAGTATTTT
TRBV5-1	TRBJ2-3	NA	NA	CASNSDGRSTDTQYF	TGCGCCAGCAACTCGGATGGAAGGAGCACAGATACGCAGTATTTT
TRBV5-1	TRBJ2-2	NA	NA	CASSSSPNLNTGELFF	TGCGCCAGCAGCTCAAGTCCGAACCTGAACACCGGGGAGCTGTTTTTT
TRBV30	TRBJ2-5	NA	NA	CAWSEGEGFRVQETQYF	TGTGCCTGGAGTGAAGGCGAGGGCTTCCGGGTCCAAGAGACCCAGTACTTC
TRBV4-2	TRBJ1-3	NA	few	CASSQEWGRGNTIYF	TGTGCCAGCAGCCAAGAGTGGGGACGTGGAAACACCATATATTTT
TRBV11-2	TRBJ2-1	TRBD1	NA	CASSSTGQGDNEQFF	TGTGCCAGCAGCTCCACCGGACAGGGGGACAATGAGCAGTTCTTC
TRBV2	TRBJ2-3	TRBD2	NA	CASSRRPGLAGGNTDTQYF	TGTGCCAGCAGTCGACGACCGGGACTAGCGGGGGGGAATACAGATACGCAGTATTTT
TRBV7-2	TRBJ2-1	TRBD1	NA	CASSTRQGAYEQFF	TGTGCCAGCAGCACCAGACAGGGGGCTTATGAGCAGTTCTTC
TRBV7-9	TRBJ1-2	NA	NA	CASSSGRQVYGYTF	TGTGCCAGCTCCTCCGGGCGTCAGGTCTATGGCTACACCTTC